This TCR beta chain was obtained from a study of radiotherapy plus CTLA-4 blockade in lung cancer. Study details: There were objective responses in 18% of patients, and around 31% had disease control.

With regard to this clone: Its antigen is not identified.

TCRdb's copy holds only in-frame clones and misses some; the assay was immunoSEQ multiplex PCR. The table records about 43,000 clones, about 67% of them present only once. Unmatched junction bases numbered 8, after V lost 6 bases and J lost 2 bases. CDR3 length equals 16 residues. Germline V CDR1 and CDR2: SNHLY, FYNNEI. Lung cancer patients with chemo-refractory metastatic non-small-cell disease were given focal radiation plus CTLA-4 blockade with ipilimumab. Study-wide findings and caveats: Radiotherapy was combined with ipilimumab, and tumor-derived TCR clones then expanded in blood. Response was reportedly best predicted by early blood T cell clone dynamics, with interferon-beta.

The clonotype was recovered from a human donor with non-small cell lung cancer who had a partial response to radiotherapy plus ipilimumab. The sequencing here drew on peripheral blood, taken from a patient treated with radiotherapy plus ipilimumab. The chain links TRBV2 to TRBJ1-5, with 9 bases aligning to TRBD1. CDR3 loop: CASSERQGGGNQPQHF. In DNA, the CDR3 is TGTGCCAGCAGCGAAAGACAGGGGGGTGGCAATCAGCCCCAGCATTTT.